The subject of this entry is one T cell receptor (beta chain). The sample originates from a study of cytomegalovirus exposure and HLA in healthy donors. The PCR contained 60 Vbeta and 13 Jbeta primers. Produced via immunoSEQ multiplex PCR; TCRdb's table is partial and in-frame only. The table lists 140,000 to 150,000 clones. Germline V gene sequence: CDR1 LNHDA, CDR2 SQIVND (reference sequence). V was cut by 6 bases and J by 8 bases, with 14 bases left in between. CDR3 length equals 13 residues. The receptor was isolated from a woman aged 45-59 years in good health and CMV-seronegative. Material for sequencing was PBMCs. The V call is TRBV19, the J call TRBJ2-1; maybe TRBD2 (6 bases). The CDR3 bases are TGTGCCAGTAGACCCTCACTAGCCGATGAGCAGTTCTTC. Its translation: CASRPSLADEQFF.